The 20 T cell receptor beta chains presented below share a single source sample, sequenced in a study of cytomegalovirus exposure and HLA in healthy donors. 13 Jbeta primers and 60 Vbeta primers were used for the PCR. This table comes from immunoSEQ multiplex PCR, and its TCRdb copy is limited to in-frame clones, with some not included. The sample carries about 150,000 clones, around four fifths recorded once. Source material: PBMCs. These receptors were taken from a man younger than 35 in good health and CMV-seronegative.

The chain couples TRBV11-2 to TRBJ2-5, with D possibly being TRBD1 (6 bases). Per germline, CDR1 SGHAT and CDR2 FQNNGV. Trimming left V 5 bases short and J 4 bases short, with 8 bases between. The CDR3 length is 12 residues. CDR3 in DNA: TGTGCCAGCAGCCAGGGGACAGAGACCCAGTACTTC. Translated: CASSQGTETQYF. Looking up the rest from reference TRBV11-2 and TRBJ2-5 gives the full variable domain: EAGVAQSPRYKIIEKRQSVAFWCNPISGHATLYWYQQILGQGPKLLIQFQNNGVVDDSQLPKDRFSAERLKGVDSTLKIQPAKLEDSAVYLCASSQGTETQYFGPGTRLLVL.

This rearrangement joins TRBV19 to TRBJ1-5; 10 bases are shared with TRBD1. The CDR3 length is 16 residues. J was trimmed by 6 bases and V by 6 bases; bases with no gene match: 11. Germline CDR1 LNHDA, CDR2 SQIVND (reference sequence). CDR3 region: CASSKTQTGGGQPQHF. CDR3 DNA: TGTGCCAGTAGCAAAACCCAGACAGGGGGCGGTCAGCCCCAGCATTTT.

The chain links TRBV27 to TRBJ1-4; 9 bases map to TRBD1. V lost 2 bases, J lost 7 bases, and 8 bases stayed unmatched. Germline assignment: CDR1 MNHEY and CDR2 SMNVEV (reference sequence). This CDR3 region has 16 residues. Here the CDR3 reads CASSLRGQGFLEKLFF. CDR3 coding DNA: TGTGCCAGCAGTTTACGGGGACAGGGATTCCTTGAAAAACTGTTTTTT.

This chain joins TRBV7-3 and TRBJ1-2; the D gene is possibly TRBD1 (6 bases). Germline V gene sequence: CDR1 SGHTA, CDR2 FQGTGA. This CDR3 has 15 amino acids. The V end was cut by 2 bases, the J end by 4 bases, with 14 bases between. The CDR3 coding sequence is TGTGCCAGCAGCTTAGTCCCAGGGGCTCTCTATGGCTACACCTTC. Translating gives CASSLVPGALYGYTF.

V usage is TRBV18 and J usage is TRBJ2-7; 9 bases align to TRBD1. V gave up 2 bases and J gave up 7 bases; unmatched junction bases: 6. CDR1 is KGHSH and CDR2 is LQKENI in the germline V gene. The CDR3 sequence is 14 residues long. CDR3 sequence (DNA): TGTGCCAGCTCACCAGGGACAGGGATGAAAGAGCAGTACTTC. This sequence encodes CASSPGTGMKEQYF.

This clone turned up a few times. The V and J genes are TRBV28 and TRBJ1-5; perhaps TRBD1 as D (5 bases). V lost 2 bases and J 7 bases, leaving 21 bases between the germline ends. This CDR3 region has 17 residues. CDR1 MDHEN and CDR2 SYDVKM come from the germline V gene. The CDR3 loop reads CASSLLLFRGKGQPQHF. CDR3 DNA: TGTGCCAGCAGTTTACTTCTATTTCGGGGGAAGGGGCAGCCCCAGCATTTT.

The CDR3 protein is CASSRPGGTDTQYF. DNA of the CDR3: TGTGCCAGCAGCAGACCAGGGGGCACAGATACGCAGTATTTT. The chain recombines TRBV9 with TRBJ2-3, with a tentative D call TRBD1 (6 bases). The CDR3 spans 14 residues. The germline gives CDR1 SGDLS, CDR2 YYNGEE. V lost 4 bases and J lost 1, with 10 bases in between.

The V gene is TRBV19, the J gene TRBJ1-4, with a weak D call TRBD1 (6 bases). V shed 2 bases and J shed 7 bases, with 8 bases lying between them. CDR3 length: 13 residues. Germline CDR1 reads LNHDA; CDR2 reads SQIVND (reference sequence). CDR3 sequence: CASSISGVEKLFF. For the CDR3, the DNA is TGTGCCAGTAGTATATCAGGGGTTGAAAAACTGTTTTTT.

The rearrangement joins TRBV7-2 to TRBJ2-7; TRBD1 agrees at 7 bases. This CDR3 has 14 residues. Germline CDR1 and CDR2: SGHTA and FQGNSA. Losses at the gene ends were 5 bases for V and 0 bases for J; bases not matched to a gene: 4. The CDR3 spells CASSPTGNSYEQYF. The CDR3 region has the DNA TGTGCCAGCAGCCCGACAGGGAACTCCTACGAGCAGTACTTC. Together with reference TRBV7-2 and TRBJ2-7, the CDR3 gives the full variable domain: GAGVSQSPSNKVTEKGKDVELRCDPISGHTALYWYRQSLGQGLEFLIYFQGNSAPDKSGLPSDRFSAERTGGSVSTLTIQRTQQEDSAVYLCASSPTGNSYEQYFGPGTRLTVT.

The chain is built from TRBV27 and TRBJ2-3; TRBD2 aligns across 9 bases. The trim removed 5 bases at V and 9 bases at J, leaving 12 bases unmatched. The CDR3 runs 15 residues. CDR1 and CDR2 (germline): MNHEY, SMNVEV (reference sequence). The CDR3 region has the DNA TGTGCCAGCAGTGCCACTGGCGGGAGGGGGGGGACGCAGTATTTT. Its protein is CASSATGGRGGTQYF.

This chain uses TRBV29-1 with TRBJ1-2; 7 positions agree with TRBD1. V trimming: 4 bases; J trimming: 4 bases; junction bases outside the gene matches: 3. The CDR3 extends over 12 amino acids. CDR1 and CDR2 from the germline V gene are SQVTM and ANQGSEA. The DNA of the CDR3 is TGCAGCGTTGGGGGACAGCCCTATGGCTACACCTTC. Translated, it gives CSVGGQPYGYTF.

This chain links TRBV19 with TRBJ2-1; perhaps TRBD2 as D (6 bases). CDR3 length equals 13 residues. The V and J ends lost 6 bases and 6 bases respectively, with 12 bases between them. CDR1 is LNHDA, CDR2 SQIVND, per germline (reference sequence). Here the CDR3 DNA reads TGTGCCAGTAGCCCGGTGGAGGGCAATGAGCAGTTCTTC. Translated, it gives CASSPVEGNEQFF.

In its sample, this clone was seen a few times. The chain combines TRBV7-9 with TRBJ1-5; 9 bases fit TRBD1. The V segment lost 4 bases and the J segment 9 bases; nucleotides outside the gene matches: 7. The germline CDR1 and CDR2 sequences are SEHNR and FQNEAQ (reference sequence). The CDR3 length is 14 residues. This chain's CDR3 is CASSSGGQGRPQHF. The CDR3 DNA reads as TGTGCCAGCAGCTCTGGGGGACAGGGTAGGCCCCAGCATTTT.

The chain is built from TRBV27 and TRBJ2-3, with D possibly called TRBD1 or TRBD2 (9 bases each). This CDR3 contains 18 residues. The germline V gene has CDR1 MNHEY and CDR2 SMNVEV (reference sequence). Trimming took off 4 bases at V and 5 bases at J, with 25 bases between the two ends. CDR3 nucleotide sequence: TGTGCCAGCAGTTACAGGGGGCGAACAGCGGGAGGAAAAGATACGCAGTATTTT. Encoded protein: CASSYRGRTAGGKDTQYF.

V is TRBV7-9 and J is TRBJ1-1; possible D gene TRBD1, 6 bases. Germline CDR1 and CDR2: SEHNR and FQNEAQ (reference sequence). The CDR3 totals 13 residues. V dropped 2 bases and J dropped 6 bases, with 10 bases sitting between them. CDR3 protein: CASSLPTGAEAFF. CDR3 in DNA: TGTGCCAGCAGCTTACCGACAGGCGCTGAAGCTTTCTTT.

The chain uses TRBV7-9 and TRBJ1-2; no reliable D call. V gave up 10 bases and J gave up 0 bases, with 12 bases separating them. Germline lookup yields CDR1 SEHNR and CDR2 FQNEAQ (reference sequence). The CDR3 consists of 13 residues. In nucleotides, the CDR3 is TGTGCCACCCAGGCAAGGACTAACTATGGCTACACCTTC. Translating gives CATQARTNYGYTF.

CDR3 sequence: CASSSDRGNNQPQHF. CDR3 nucleotide sequence: TGTGCCAGCAGTTCGGACAGGGGAAATAATCAGCCCCAGCATTTT. The V gene is TRBV2, the J gene TRBJ1-5; TRBD1 agrees at 9 bases. Germline trimming cut 5 bases from V and 4 bases from J; bases unmatched to any gene: 6. The V gene's germline CDR1 is SNHLY and CDR2 FYNNEI. The CDR3 is 15 amino acids.

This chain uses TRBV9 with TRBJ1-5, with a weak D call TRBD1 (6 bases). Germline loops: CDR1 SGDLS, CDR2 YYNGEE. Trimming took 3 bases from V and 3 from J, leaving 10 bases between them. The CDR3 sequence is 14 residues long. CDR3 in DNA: TGTGCCAGCAGCGACCGGGACACCAATCAGCCCCAGCATTTT. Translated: CASSDRDTNQPQHF. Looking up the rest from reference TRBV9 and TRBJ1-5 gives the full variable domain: DSGVTQTPKHLITATGQRVTLRCSPRSGDLSVYWYQQSLDQGLQFLIQYYNGEERAKGNILERFSAQQFPDLHSELNLSSLELGDSALYFCASSDRDTNQPQHFGDGTRLSIL.

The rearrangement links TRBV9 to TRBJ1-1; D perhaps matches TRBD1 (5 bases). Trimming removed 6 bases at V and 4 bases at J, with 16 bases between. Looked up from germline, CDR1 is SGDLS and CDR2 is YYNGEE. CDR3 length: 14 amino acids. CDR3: CASNLGGGGTEAFF. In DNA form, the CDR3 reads TGTGCCAGCAACCTGGGGGGGGGAGGCACTGAAGCTTTCTTT.

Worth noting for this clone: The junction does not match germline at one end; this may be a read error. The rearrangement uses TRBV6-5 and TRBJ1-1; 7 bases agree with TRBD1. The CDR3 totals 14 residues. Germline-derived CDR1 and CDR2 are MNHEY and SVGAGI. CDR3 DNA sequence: TGTGCCCGCAGTTACAGGGGCCCGAACACTGAAGCTTTCTTT. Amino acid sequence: CARSYRGPNTEAFF.